Presented here are 17 T cell receptor beta chains from one specimen sequenced in a study of human T cells and chemical hapten exposure. Sample time point: pre-sensitization, week 0. Documented treatment: therapeutic diphenylcyclopropenone sensitization with weekly scalp DPC. MiXCR, applied by TCRdb to the RACE reads, yields one record per CDR3 protein. The sample yields a few hundred thousand distinct CDR3 sequences, 7.5% to 10% seen once. This specimen was whole blood, taken in connection with sensitization to the hapten diphenylcyclopropenone (DPC). These receptors originate from a woman in her thirties or forties with alopecia areata. Some clones in this sample may be carry-over from other donors' samples.

The chain employs TRBV6-4 and TRBJ2-1; 9 nucleotides match TRBD2. CDR1 MRHNA and CDR2 SNTAGT come from the germline V gene. This CDR3 has 14 amino acids. With 3 bases clipped from V and 7 bases from J, the junction kept 4 bases outside the gene matches. CDR3 protein: CASSEREGRNEQFF. DNA for the CDR3: TGTGCCAGCAGTGAGCGGGAGGGCCGGAATGAGCAGTTCTTC.

This clonotype appeared a few times. The chain couples TRBV7-8 to TRBJ1-5; D not certain. Deletions cut 2 bases from V and 1 base from J, with 9 bases between. Germline assignment: CDR1 SGHVS and CDR2 FQNEAQ. This CDR3 comprises 15 residues. This CDR3 is CASSLTRGSNQPQHF. The CDR3 DNA reads TGTGCCAGCAGCTTAACTCGAGGGAGCAATCAGCCCCAGCATTTT.

J is TRBJ2-5 and V is TRBV29-1, with TRBD2 identical over 10 bases. Germline CDR1 reads SQVTM; CDR2 reads ANQGSEA. V was pared by 6 bases and J by 4 bases, with 8 bases of the junction left unmatched. The CDR3 loop spans 14 amino acids. CDR3 nucleotides: TGCAGCGTGCCTCTAGCGGGAGCCATAGAGACCCAGTACTTC. As protein: CSVPLAGAIETQYF.

This clonotype was seen repeatedly, ten times or more. This sequence joins TRBV7-8 and TRBJ1-2; TRBD1 might be the D (5 bases). Germline loops: CDR1 SGHVS, CDR2 FQNEAQ. The CDR3 is 14 amino acids. V lost 4 bases, J lost 7 bases, and 16 bases lay in between. The CDR3 loop reads CASSSSRVIGGYTF. In DNA form, the CDR3 reads TGTGCCAGCAGCTCATCCAGGGTAATTGGTGGCTACACCTTC. Complete variable domain (other parts from reference TRBV7-8 and TRBJ1-2): GAGVSQSPRYKVAKRGQDVALRCDPISGHVSLFWYQQALGQGPEFLTYFQNEAQLDKSGLPSDRFFAERPEGSVSTLKIQRTQQEDSAVYLCASSSSRVIGGYTFGSGTRLTVV.

This clonotype was found a few times. The chain joins TRBV28 to TRBJ2-1; D not certain. The CDR3 is 13 amino acids. Per the germline V gene, CDR1 is MDHEN and CDR2 is SYDVKM. The ends were cut back, 8 bases at V and 0 bases at J, with 8 bases in the middle. The CDR3 DNA follows: TGTGCCAGCCAGAGTGCCTCCTACAATGAGCAGTTCTTC. Translated, it gives CASQSASYNEQFF.

The genes are TRBV3-1 and TRBJ2-5; 11 bases match TRBD2. V shed 4 bases and J 1 base; nucleotides not matched to a gene: 5. The CDR3 loop spans 16 amino acids. The germline gives CDR1 LGHDT, CDR2 YNNKEL (reference sequence). The DNA of the CDR3 is TGTGCCAGCAGCCGGGGACTAGCGGTCCTCCAAGAGACCCAGTACTTC. The encoded protein is CASSRGLAVLQETQYF.

This clonotype was picked up many times. The J gene is TRBJ2-5, the V gene TRBV2, with D perhaps TRBD1 or TRBD2 (5 bases each). The CDR3 runs 13 residues. The germline gives CDR1 SNHLY, CDR2 FYNNEI. V gave up 7 bases and J gave up 9 bases, with 18 bases separating them. The CDR3 coding sequence is TGTGCCAGCACTCCCGGGGACGCAGTACCCCAGTACTTC. Its protein product is CASTPGDAVPQYF. Drawing the rest from reference TRBV2 and TRBJ2-5, the complete variable domain is EPEVTQTPSHQVTQMGQEVILRCVPISNHLYFYWYRQILGQKVEFLVSFYNNEISEKSEIFDDQFSVERPDGSNFTLKIRSTKLEDSAMYFCASTPGDAVPQYFGPGTRLLVL.

The V gene is TRBV7-2, the J gene TRBJ2-7, with no clear D. V lost 1 base and J 1 base, leaving 11 bases between the germline ends. This CDR3 contains 15 residues. CDR1 and CDR2 from the germline V gene are SGHTA and FQGNSA. As DNA, the CDR3 is TGTGCCAGCAGCTTAGGGGCATTTCCATCCTACGAGCAGTACTTC. Its translation: CASSLGAFPSYEQYF.

Many counts were recorded for this clonotype. The chain joins TRBV6-5 to TRBJ1-1; possibly TRBD1 for D (5 bases). The germline V gene encodes CDR1 MNHEY and CDR2 SVGAGI. This CDR3 is built from 14 residues. V gave up 2 bases and J gave up 3 bases, with 10 bases separating them. For the CDR3, the DNA is TGTGCCAGCAGTTACGGGGGTGCCGACACTGAAGCTTTCTTT. Its protein product is CASSYGGADTEAFF.

In its sample, this clonotype was seen a few times. This chain uses TRBV9 with TRBJ1-3; a possible D gene is TRBD1 (6 bases). CDR1 is SGDLS, CDR2 YYNGEE, per germline. The CDR3 runs to 15 residues. The V end lost 0 bases, the J end lost 8 bases, and 15 bases lay between the germline ends. Written as DNA, the CDR3 is TGTGCCAGCAGCGTAGACGGACAGACTGTGGACACCATATATTTT. Its protein product is CASSVDGQTVDTIYF.

The chain recombines TRBV20-1 with TRBJ2-7; D might be TRBD1 (5 bases). Trimming removed 4 bases at V and 0 bases at J, with 13 bases between. In germline, CDR1 is DFQATT, CDR2 SNEGSKA (reference sequence). The CDR3 is 14 amino acids. The CDR3 region is CSATTGHLSYEQYF. The CDR3 DNA sequence: TGCAGTGCTACGACTGGACACCTCTCCTACGAGCAGTACTTC.

This chain joins TRBV12-3 or TRBV12-4 and TRBJ1-2; a weak D match, TRBD1 (6 bases). This CDR3 is built from 14 residues. Trimming left V 6 bases short and J 7 bases short, with 18 bases between. CDR3 amino acids: CASSGGPLLSGYTF. CDR3 bases: TGTGCCAGCAGCGGGGGGCCGCTACTATCTGGCTACACCTTC.

This clonotype was seen a handful of times. V is TRBV29-1 and J is TRBJ2-1, with D perhaps TRBD1 (7 bases). The germline CDR1 and CDR2 sequences are SQVTM and ANQGSEA. The V and J ends lost 5 bases and 5 bases respectively, with 19 bases between them. CDR3 length equals 15 residues. The CDR3 nucleotides are TGCAGCGTTCAGCCCTCAGGGGGGAGTCACAATGAGCAGTTCTTC. It specifies CSVQPSGGSHNEQFF.

The V call is TRBV5-1, the J call TRBJ2-3; TRBD1 matches 7 bases. Germline V gene data show CDR1 as SGHRS and CDR2 as YFSETQ. With V trimmed by 4 bases and J by 3 bases, 8 bases remained unmatched. This CDR3 is built from 15 residues. CDR3 bases: TGCGCCAGCAGCGTAATTGGGACAGAGACAGATACGCAGTATTTT. Amino acid sequence: CASSVIGTETDTQYF.

Many counts were recorded for this clonotype. The rearrangement links TRBV6-2 or TRBV6-3 to TRBJ2-7; 9 nucleotides line up with TRBD2. Germline CDR1 MNHEY, CDR2 SVGEGT. The CDR3 runs to 12 residues. With 6 bases clipped from V and 6 bases from J, the junction kept 3 bases outside the gene matches. The CDR3 is CASRTAGGEQYF. The CDR3 coding sequence is TGTGCCAGCAGGACAGCGGGAGGCGAGCAGTACTTC.

This clonotype was observed many times. This rearrangement joins TRBV12-3 or TRBV12-4 to TRBJ2-1, with D possibly TRBD2 on 6 matching bases. Trimming removed 5 bases at V and 6 bases at J, with 11 bases between. CDR3 length equals 13 residues. The CDR3 spells CASSNRDSNEQFF. The CDR3, as DNA: TGTGCCAGCAGTAACCGGGACTCCAATGAGCAGTTCTTC.

V gene TRBV2 combines with J gene TRBJ2-1, with D hard to call. The CDR3 length is 11 residues. The germline V gene has CDR1 SNHLY and CDR2 FYNNEI. V lost 8 bases and J 9 bases, leaving 11 bases between the germline ends. The CDR3, as DNA: TGTGCCAGCCGTTACGGCGGTGAGCAGTTCTTC. Amino acids: CASRYGGEQFF.